This TCR beta chain was captured by sequencing in a study of blood T cells in healthy people across ages. CDR1 is DFQATT, CDR2 SNEGSKA, per germline (reference sequence). The CDR3 runs to 13 residues. The V end lost 5 bases, the J end lost 4 bases, and 13 bases lay between the germline ends. A J-beta primer mix and a sample-barcoded 5' primer were used in a second PCR of about 7 to 12 cycles. MiXCR was run by TCRdb on the 5' RACE reads, yielding one entry per CDR3 protein. The data hold 1.5 million to 2 million distinct CDR3 sequences, with approximately 50% observed a single time. This clonotype was recorded a few times. What it binds is unknown. Study-wide results and limits: Relative to aged donors, long-lived donors carried more naive CD4+ cells and displayed higher diversity.

This sequence joins TRBV20-1 and TRBJ2-3; weak D call: TRBD1 (5 bases). Sequenced material: blood. This sequence was found in a woman aged 40 to 50 in good health. CDR3 coding DNA: TGCAGTGCTCCACCCCAGGGCCCAGATACGCAGTATTTT. Translation: CSAPPQGPDTQYF.